Shown below are 7 T cell receptor beta chains from a single sample sequenced in a study of blood T cell repertoires in COVID-19. Clones were sequenced by immunoSEQ multiplex PCR, and TCRdb holds only the in-frame ones, with some missing. Of around 190,000 clones in the sample, around 79% are singletons; the top ten hold 9.5% to 15%. The specimen sequenced was peripheral blood. Every receptor here comes from a woman between 50 and 59 years old with acute or convalescent COVID-19.

The chain carries TRBV9 and TRBJ2-3; 13 bases match TRBD2. The V and J ends lost 4 bases and 2 bases, in that order; junction bases with no gene match: 7. The CDR3 contains 17 residues. The germline V gene encodes CDR1 SGDLS and CDR2 YYNGEE. DNA of the CDR3: TGTGCCAGCAGCCCCGGACTAGCGGGAGCCCCCACAGATACGCAGTATTTT. Its protein product is CASSPGLAGAPTDTQYF.

The V and J genes are TRBV10-1 and TRBJ2-1; D is perhaps TRBD2 (5 bases). This CDR3 is built from 14 residues. V lost 3 bases, J lost 4 bases, and 10 bases lay in between. Germline lookup yields CDR1 WNHNN and CDR2 SYGVQD (reference sequence). The CDR3 is CASSDRRVYNEQFF. The CDR3 nucleotides are TGCGCCAGCAGTGATCGGCGGGTGTACAATGAGCAGTTCTTC.

The genes are TRBV29-1 and TRBJ2-1; 9 bases are a match to TRBD1. V lost 4 bases and J lost 3; bases outside the gene matches: 7. The CDR3 runs 15 residues. Per the germline V gene, CDR1 is SQVTM and CDR2 is ANQGSEA. In DNA form, the CDR3 reads TGCAGCGTTGTTTCGGGACAGGGCCTCTACAATGAGCAGTTCTTC. This codes for CSVVSGQGLYNEQFF.

This clone was seen a single time. The chain is built from TRBV7-2 and TRBJ2-3, with TRBD2 matching over 8 bases. This CDR3 contains 16 residues. V shed 4 bases, J shed 0 bases, and the junction held 6 bases outside the gene matches. Germline V lookup: CDR1 SGHTA, CDR2 FQGNSA. The CDR3 region has the DNA TGTGCCAGCAGCTCCCTTACGGGAGGGAGCACAGATACGCAGTATTTT. It encodes CASSSLTGGSTDTQYF.

The chain uses TRBV7-8 and TRBJ2-2; D is unresolved. Germline assignment: CDR1 SGHVS and CDR2 FQNEAQ. There are 17 residues in the CDR3. The ends were cut back, 1 base at V and 5 bases at J, with 17 bases in the middle. CDR3 residues: CASSLVSRVRQTGELFF. For the CDR3, the DNA is TGTGCCAGCAGCTTAGTATCTCGTGTGCGGCAAACCGGGGAGCTGTTTTTT. The full variable domain, completed using reference TRBV7-8 and TRBJ2-2, is GAGVSQSPRYKVAKRGQDVALRCDPISGHVSLFWYQQALGQGPEFLTYFQNEAQLDKSGLPSDRFFAERPEGSVSTLKIQRTQQEDSAVYLCASSLVSRVRQTGELFFGEGSRLTVL.

V gene TRBV10-1 combines with J gene TRBJ2-3; TRBD1 matches at 9 bases. The CDR3 totals 15 residues. Germline loops: CDR1 WNHNN, CDR2 SYGVQD (reference sequence). Trimming at V came to 3 bases and at J to 5 bases, leaving 6 bases not matched to a gene. The CDR3 DNA reads as TGCGCCAGCAGTGAAGGGACAGGGCAAGGAGATACGCAGTATTTT. It specifies CASSEGTGQGDTQYF.

This sequence joins TRBV7-8 and TRBJ2-7; 9 positions match TRBD2. Germline CDR1 and CDR2: SGHVS and FQNEAQ. V dropped 5 bases and J dropped 7; count of bases not matched to a gene: 3. The CDR3 runs to 12 residues. Here the CDR3 DNA reads TGTGCCAGCAGCCTTAGCGGGGGAGAGCAGTACTTC. This codes for CASSLSGGEQYF.